This T cell receptor (beta chain) derives from a study of radiotherapy plus CTLA-4 blockade in lung cancer. Study outcomes and limitations: Following radiotherapy plus ipilimumab, tumor-derived TCR clones expanded in the blood.

Regarding this clone: Its antigen is not identified.

The CDR3 has 16 residues. The germline CDR1 and CDR2 sequences are MDHEN and SYDVKM. Germline trimming cut 6 bases from V and 4 bases from J; bases unmatched to any gene: 12. Using immunoSEQ multiplex PCR, the repertoire was profiled, and TCRdb retains in-frame clones only, with some absent. The table lists roughly 120,000 clones, 78% of them singletons. The rearrangement joins TRBV28 to TRBJ2-1; 7 bases align to TRBD1. This specimen consisted of peripheral blood, obtained from a patient treated with radiotherapy plus ipilimumab. The receptor was derived from a human donor with non-small cell lung cancer who had a partial response to radiotherapy plus ipilimumab. The CDR3 sequence: CASSETGTATYNEQFF. The CDR3 nucleotides read TGTGCCAGCAGCGAAACCGGGACAGCGACGTACAATGAGCAGTTCTTC.